This TCR beta chain was obtained from a study of neurological immune-mediated disorders. This clonotype was recorded at least ten times. The antigen remains undetermined. Noted time point: longitudinal time-point 1 (baseline). Germline V CDR1 and CDR2: ENHRY, SYGVKD. The CDR3 loop spans 13 amino acids. With 2 bases removed from V and 5 bases from J, the gap between germline ends came to 10 bases. Findings and caveats of the study: The study found no CDR3 amino acid sequences shared by expanded clones across subjects, suggesting private repertoires in all groups. In HTLV-1-associated myelopathy, TCR clonal expansion was greatest, whereas multiple sclerosis had the least, falling below healthy controls.

cDNA was made by 5'RACE with 10-nucleotide random UMIs. TCRdb recomputed calls from the 5' RACE reads with MiXCR, one row per CDR3 protein. Of 60,000 to 90,000 distinct CDR3 sequences listed, roughly 10% are singletons. The rearrangement uses TRBV10-3 and TRBJ2-7, with D possibly being TRBD2 (5 bases). The source is a man aged 25 to 40 in good health. The specimen sequenced was PBMCs. CDR3 residues: CAISENWENEQYF. As DNA, the CDR3 is TGTGCCATCAGTGAGAATTGGGAGAACGAGCAGTACTTC.